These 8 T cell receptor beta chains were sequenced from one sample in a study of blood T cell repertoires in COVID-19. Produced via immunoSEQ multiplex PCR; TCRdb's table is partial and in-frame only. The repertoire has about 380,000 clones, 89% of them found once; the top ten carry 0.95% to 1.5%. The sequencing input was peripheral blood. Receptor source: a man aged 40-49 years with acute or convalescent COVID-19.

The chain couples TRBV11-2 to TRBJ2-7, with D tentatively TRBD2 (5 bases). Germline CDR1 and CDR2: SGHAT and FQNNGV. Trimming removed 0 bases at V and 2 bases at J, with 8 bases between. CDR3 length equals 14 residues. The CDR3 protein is CASSLDYGTYEQYF. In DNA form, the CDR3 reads TGTGCCAGCAGCTTAGATTACGGGACCTACGAGCAGTACTTC.

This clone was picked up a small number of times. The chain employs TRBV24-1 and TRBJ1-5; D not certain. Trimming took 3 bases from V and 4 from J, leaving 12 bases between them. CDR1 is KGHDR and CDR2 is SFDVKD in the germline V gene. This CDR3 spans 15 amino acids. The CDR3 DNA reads TGTGCCACCAGTGATCGTGGAGAGCCAAATCAGCCCCAGCATTTT. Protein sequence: CATSDRGEPNQPQHF.

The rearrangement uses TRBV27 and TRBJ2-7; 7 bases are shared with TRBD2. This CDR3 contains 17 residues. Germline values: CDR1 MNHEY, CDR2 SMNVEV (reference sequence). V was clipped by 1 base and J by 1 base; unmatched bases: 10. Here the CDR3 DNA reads TGTGCCAGCAGTTTATATTCGGCGACTAGCCGATCCTACGAGCAGTACTTC. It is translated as CASSLYSATSRSYEQYF.

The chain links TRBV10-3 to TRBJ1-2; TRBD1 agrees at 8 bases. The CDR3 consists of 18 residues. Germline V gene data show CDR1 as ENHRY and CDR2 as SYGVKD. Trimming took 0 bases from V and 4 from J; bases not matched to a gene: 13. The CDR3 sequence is CAISESEGRGLRFYGYTF. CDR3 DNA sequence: TGTGCCATCAGTGAGTCCGAAGGCAGGGGGCTTCGCTTCTATGGCTACACCTTC.

CDR3 sequence (DNA): TGTGCCAGCAGCGTGGACAAGGGCTATTCAAACAATGAGCAGTTCTTC. This sequence encodes CASSVDKGYSNNEQFF. The chain has TRBV9 and TRBJ2-1, with D possibly matching TRBD1 (5 bases). V lost 2 bases and J 5 bases, leaving 17 bases between the germline ends. Germline CDR1 and CDR2: SGDLS and YYNGEE. The CDR3 consists of 16 residues.

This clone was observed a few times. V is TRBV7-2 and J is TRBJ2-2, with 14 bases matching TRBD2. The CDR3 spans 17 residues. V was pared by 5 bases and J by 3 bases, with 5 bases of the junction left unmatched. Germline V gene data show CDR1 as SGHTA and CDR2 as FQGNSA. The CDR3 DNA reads TGTGCCAGCAGCCCGGGACTAGCGGGGGCCTACACCGGGGAGCTGTTTTTT. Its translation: CASSPGLAGAYTGELFF.

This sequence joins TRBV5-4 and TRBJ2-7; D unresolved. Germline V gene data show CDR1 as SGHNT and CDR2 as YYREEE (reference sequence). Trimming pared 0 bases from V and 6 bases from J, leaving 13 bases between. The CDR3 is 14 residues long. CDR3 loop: CASSLGARLPEQYF. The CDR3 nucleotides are TGTGCCAGCAGCTTGGGCGCCAGACTGCCCGAGCAGTACTTC.

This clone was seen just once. The CDR3 spells CASSSPGWGGRAYEQYF. The DNA of the CDR3 is TGTGCCAGCAGTTCCCCCGGTTGGGGCGGGAGGGCCTACGAGCAGTACTTC. The J gene is TRBJ2-7, the V gene TRBV28; 9 bases align to TRBD2. This CDR3 comprises 17 residues. Trimming took 4 bases from V and 2 from J; bases not matched to a gene: 12. Germline-derived CDR1 and CDR2 are MDHEN and SYDVKM. Full variable domain (missing parts from reference TRBV28 and TRBJ2-7): DVKVTQSSRYLVKRTGEKVFLECVQDMDHENMFWYRQDPGLGLRLIYFSYDVKMKEKGDIPEGYSVSREKKERFSLILESASTNQTSMYLCASSSPGWGGRAYEQYFGPGTRLTVT.